Described below is a single T cell receptor (beta chain) sequence and its context. Its target antigen remains unknown. Per-base quality was not reported, and no clone a single base away is much larger than it. The cohort was made up of 500 to 800 healthy bone marrow donors. At the time of sampling, all cohort members were nominally healthy, though unrecorded immune exposures were likely present. The donor tested CMV seronegative and was one of the 352 seronegative cohort members. A peripheral blood sample was collected from each donor, and TCR beta sequencing was performed on peripheral blood mononuclear cells. The Qiagen DNeasy Blood Extraction Kit was used to extract genomic DNA from the blood cell samples. The sample originates from a study of cytomegalovirus exposure and HLA in healthy donors (dated by TCRdb to about 2017). Context from the whole study: In an earlier analysis of approximately 500 of the donors, approximately 260 Gb of sequence data and some 120 million unique TCR beta sequences from 150 million to 200 million T cells were reported. About 320 gigabases of sequencing data and approximately 84 million unique TCR sequences were included in an early release covering 550 to 800 HLA-typed donors. The genetic ancestry cluster associated with self-reported Caucasian donors included over 80% of the 398 genotyped donors. The aim of the study was to test whether cataloging public T cell receptors could identify signatures of past pathogen exposure. The T cell repertoires of 666 subjects were profiled by immunosequencing and related to cytomegalovirus serostatus. In addition to the first cohort of approximately 650 subjects, a separate validation cohort of 120 different subjects was used. The study combined high-throughput TCR immunosequencing, statistical association of individual TCRs with disease status, and machine learning to predict cytomegalovirus infection status. In a later analysis, previously published TCR beta repertoires from fewer than 750 donors were re-analyzed and high-resolution HLA genotyping was added so that TCR occurrence patterns could be studied. Rather than drawing on any new phenotypic data, the later analysis identified candidate immune exposures from TCR beta sequences and the way those sequences occurred across donors. An earlier analysis of approximately 580 of the donors used high-throughput TCR beta sequencing to judge whether each TCR beta V gene segment behaved as functional or pseudogenic. Donor age, sex, ethnicity and CMV serostatus were compiled alongside the repertoire data. A later genetic analysis used genome-wide SNP genotypes for about three fifths of the 666 donors, treating that subset as a discovery cohort. Every repertoire in the discovery cohort had been generated on one and the same sequencing platform. Both class I and class II loci were covered by HLA typing, at four-digit resolution. Typing coverage differed by locus: A, B, C, DRB1 and DQB1 were typed in roughly 620-630 donors, DQA1 in around 500, DPA1 in 600 to 610, and DPB1 in approximately 450. About five DR-DQ haplotypes were treated as single units for association and clustering because of strong linkage in the cohort. On average, around 240,000 unique TCR beta nucleotide sequences were sequenced per donor among several hundred genotyped donors of the cohort, with 15% to 20% of those sequences being non-productive. Overall results and qualifications from the work: In a later analysis, HLA-associated TCR beta chains showed more clonal expansion and lower generation probabilities than non-associated chains that were equally common. Three of the identified cytomegalovirus-associated TCR beta chains were confirmed in vitro to be specific for cytomegalovirus antigens. Because HLA typing was missing for some donors at each locus, association tests included only the typed subset. For the cohort, immune exposure information was limited to CMV serostatus. A group of highly shared sequence variants was considered likely to be a technical artifact of the sequencing pipeline. In a later analysis, the rate of TCR association differed among HLA loci, with DRB1 alleles having the most associated TCRs and HLA-C alleles having the fewest. Because the 87-base-pair reads could not distinguish some IMGT-functional V segments, including TRBV6-2 and TRBV6-3, those segments were excluded. The classifier was reported to diagnose cytomegalovirus status with high specificity and sensitivity in both the original cohort and the validation cohort. In a later analysis, most CMV-associated TCR beta chains were found to appear HLA-restricted, with HLA associations seemingly driven largely by CMV exposure. A further reported finding was that TCR beta sequences accurately predicted the HLA-A and HLA-B alleles for most subjects in the first cohort. V-gene and J-gene trimming of TCR beta chains was associated with a missense DCLRE1C variant in a later genetic analysis, and the association was replicated in an independent cohort. Most TCR sequences were observed very rarely across donors, whereas some public TCRs were present in many individuals. A later analysis associated 16,951 TCR beta sequences with specific HLA alleles at a false discovery rate of 0.05. The earlier analysis of some 540 of the donors excluded 15 to 20 rarely observed V segments, including chromosome 9 orphons, because counts were too low. According to the authors, the approach could potentially be generalized to other disease states and immunological phenotypes. A later analysis reported that several top co-occurrence clusters appeared linked to parvovirus B19, influenza, CMV and Epstein-Barr virus. Linkage disequilibrium might explain the correlated functional status among segregating V segments, but an unknown experimental factor could not be ruled out. Strong co-occurrence of HLA alleles, especially DR and DQ, made assigning TCR associations to individual alleles difficult. This cohort had only TCR beta chains sequenced, and the lack of alpha or paired-chain data limited which features could be detected. The study gave a list of about 160 TCR beta chains associated with cytomegalovirus. Presence/absence analyses assumed roughly uniform sequencing depth across donors, an assumption that may not hold. In an earlier analysis of 587 of the donors, most TCR beta V segments appeared in productive rearrangements about 87% or about 30% of the time, broadly matching IMGT annotations. Compared with the roughly 700-donor mean, donors in an Asian-associated ancestry cluster had fewer N-insertions in productive TCRs, according to a later genetic analysis.

The library came from the immunoSEQ multiplex PCR assay. The multiplex PCR relied on a mix of 60 forward primers for TCR Vbeta segments and 13 reverse primers for TCR Jbeta segments. The CDR3 region of rearranged TCR beta genes was amplified from genomic DNA by a multiplex PCR assay. The Illumina HiSeq System was used to sequence the amplified TCR beta libraries as 87-base-pair reads. In the authors' own workflow: A later analysis tallied 80 million to 95 million unique TCR beta chains across the approximately 670 repertoires, and approximately 12 million of those chains were shared by two or more donors. Raw reads were error-corrected and collapsed into unique sequences with a nearest-neighbor algorithm that merged closely related sequences to remove PCR and sequencing errors. Alignment of CDR3 sequences to IMGT reference sequences was used to assign V, D and J gene segments. For a sequence to be retained, a match of at least six nucleotides was required to both a V gene segment and a J gene segment. A rearrangement counted as productive if the CDR3 had no stop codons and remained in frame with V and J, and every other rearrangement counted as non-productive. Following IMGT convention, CDR3 was defined as the stretch from the second conserved V-encoded cysteine to the conserved J-encoded phenylalanine. The earlier analysis of about 590 of the donors excluded sequences that lacked an unambiguous match to a single V gene segment. An earlier analysis of almost 600 of the donors classified V segments as functional when productive rearrangements were above 56.7% and as segregating when the standard deviation between donors was above 5%. A statistical classification framework was developed to diagnose cytomegalovirus status using the catalog of TCR beta chain sequences. In a later analysis, TCR nucleotide sequences were compared against IMGT/GENE-DB human TR gene sequences so that V and J genes could be assigned. Using the TCRdist pipeline, a later analysis assigned CDR3 sequences along with most-parsimonious VDJ recombination scenarios. In a later analysis, each TCR beta chain was defined by its CDR3 amino acid sequence together with its V-gene family, and reads without a unique V-gene family were excluded. In a later analysis, nearly 600 highly shared, low-generation-probability nucleotide sequences were removed to address suspected cross-contamination and a sequencing artifact. For each public chain, a later analysis derived a clonal expansion index from normalized ranks of inferred template counts within each repertoire. In a later analysis, generation probabilities were computed using a VDJ recombination model fitted to out-of-frame rearrangements, and the results were checked against IGoR. Hypergeometric tests were used in a later analysis to score TCR-TCR, TCR-HLA and TCR-CMV co-occurrence, with a repertoire-size bias correction applied to the TCR pairs. A later analysis estimated false discovery rates by permuting HLA or CMV assignments 20 times. In a later analysis, co-occurring TCRs were grouped with DBSCAN, and TCRdist sequence similarity was added when clustering was performed within HLA-allele-positive subsets. Repertoires with fewer than 30,000 or more than 120,000 public chains were left out of co-occurrence clustering, as were four to six repertoires with anomalous nucleotide sharing. TCRdb stores this immuneACCESS table with in-frame sequences only. Part of the clones is absent; in the studies checked, under half of the shortfall reflects unresolved V genes, and no reason is known for the rest. The DNA gave D and trimming, while V, J and clone size come from that table. This sample holds under 70,000 clones; about 70% were observed only once. Clones ranked in the top ten supply just over 2% of the sample.

CDR1 and CDR2 were assigned from the germline V gene as MDHEN and SYDVKM. There are 15 amino acids in the CDR3, from cysteine to phenylalanine inclusive. Only CDR3 DNA is held: 45 bases, read in frame from base 1. V and J are truncated by 10 bases and 0 bases respectively, leaving an intervening sequence of 16 bases. Recombination linked TRBV28 to TRBJ1-3, with the D gene not clear enough to name. The material sequenced was PBMCs. The clonotype comes from a woman aged 25 to 39 in good health and CMV-seronegative. The base sequence is TGTGCCACTCAATACAGTGAAGTCTCTGGAAACACCATATATTTT. It translates to CATQYSEVSGNTIYF.